The 22 T cell receptor beta chains listed next were all sequenced from one sample in a study of human T cells and chemical hapten exposure (dated by TCRdb to 2020 to 2023). Read against the paper, the sample's time point label means: patch test 1, 2 weeks after DPC sensitization. According to the study, the label for this sample's treatment or condition signals: therapeutic diphenylcyclopropenone sensitization with weekly scalp DPC. Libraries were constructed by RACE. Sequencing relied on a NextSeq 500. TCRdb handled the public reads itself, with Q25 trimming in fastp and clone calling in MiXCR, and kept productive beta chains. Every CDR3 protein is listed once, alongside the most common genes and DNA of its rows. A total of around 380,000 distinct CDR3 sequences appear in this sample, 4.8% of them only once. Clones ranked in the top ten supply about 2.1% of the sample. Sequencing used whole blood, obtained in connection with sensitization to the hapten diphenylcyclopropenone (DPC). These receptors were obtained from a woman aged 45-65 years with alopecia areata. Some clones in this sample may be carry-over from other donors' samples.

This clonotype was observed at least ten times. The chain recombines TRBV6-5 with TRBJ1-1, with a weak D call TRBD1 (5 bases). CDR3 size: 12 residues. The V gene lost 10 bases and the J gene lost 6 bases, with 15 bases spanning the gap. Germline CDR1 MNHEY, CDR2 SVGAGI. CDR3 in DNA: TGTGCCACTCGAACCAGGGTGTCTGAAGCTTTCTTT. Protein sequence: CATRTRVSEAFF.

This clonotype has just a few counts. The CDR3 reads CSALKPTSTDTQYF. The CDR3 coding sequence is TGCAGTGCGTTGAAGCCCACTAGCACAGATACGCAGTATTTT. The chain carries TRBV20-1 and TRBJ2-3, with unresolved D. CDR3 length equals 14 residues. Germline V lookup: CDR1 DFQATT, CDR2 SNEGSKA (reference sequence). The V end was cut by 6 bases, the J end by 0 bases, with 13 bases between.

In this sample, this clonotype turned up many times. The V call is TRBV20-1, the J call TRBJ2-5, with 9 bases identical to TRBD1. The CDR3 loop spans 12 amino acids. Germline V gene lookup returns CDR1 DFQATT and CDR2 SNEGSKA (reference sequence). The CDR3 DNA reads as TGCAGCGCGCGGACAGGGGAAGAGACCCAGTACTTC. Translating gives CSARTGEETQYF.

This clonotype has a count of ten or more. CDR3 region: CAITRGPTDTQYF. CDR3 bases: TGTGCCATCACGAGGGGGCCCACAGATACGCAGTATTTT. V usage is TRBV10-3 and J usage is TRBJ2-3; 7 bases match TRBD1. Looked up from germline, CDR1 is ENHRY and CDR2 is SYGVKD. V lost 7 bases, J lost 2 bases, and 3 bases stayed unmatched. The CDR3 contains 13 residues.

The chain uses TRBV29-1 and TRBJ1-1; 10 bases are a match to TRBD1. The germline V gene encodes CDR1 SQVTM and CDR2 ANQGSEA. Trimming took 6 bases from V and 4 from J; bases not matched to a gene: 5. The CDR3 is made up of 13 amino acids. CDR3 DNA: TGCAGCGTGGAGGGACAGGGGAGCACTGAAGCTTTCTTT. Its translation: CSVEGQGSTEAFF. The full variable domain, completed using reference TRBV29-1 and TRBJ1-1, is SAVISQKPSRDICQRGTSLTIQCQVDSQVTMMFWYRQQPGQSLTLIATANQGSEATYESGFVIDKFPISRPNLTFSTLTVSNMSPEDSSIYLCSVEGQGSTEAFFGQGTRLTVV.

The chain links TRBV7-2 to TRBJ2-2, with TRBD2 as a possible D gene (6 bases). Germline-derived CDR1 and CDR2 are SGHTA and FQGNSA. This CDR3 has 17 amino acids. Between the trimmed V and J ends, which lost 3 bases and 4 bases, there was a span of 18 bases. This CDR3 is CASSLRLGTRRTGELFF. CDR3 sequence (DNA): TGTGCCAGCAGCTTGCGACTAGGGACTCGCCGCACCGGGGAGCTGTTTTTT.

In this sample, this clonotype turned up many times. This chain uses TRBV25-1 with TRBJ2-1; unclear D gene. Germline-derived CDR1 and CDR2 are MGHDK and SYGVNS. The CDR3 spans 12 residues. V lost 3 bases, J lost 8 bases, and 8 bases lay in between. The DNA of the CDR3 is TGTGCCAGCAGTGAGTATGGGGATGAGCAGTTCTTC. Protein: CASSEYGDEQFF.

This clonotype was detected many times. The junction does not match germline at one end; this may be a read error. V is TRBV12-3 or TRBV12-4 and J is TRBJ1-1, with no clear D. This CDR3 is 15 amino acids long. The CDR3 region has the DNA TGCGCCAGCAGCCGCCCGGGGTTGGCGAACACTGAAGCTTTCTTT. It codes for CASSRPGLANTEAFF.

This clonotype was counted a few times. This chain uses TRBV5-5 with TRBJ2-7, with TRBD2 identical over 7 bases. V trimming: 4 bases; J trimming: 4 bases; junction bases outside the gene matches: 14. Germline assignment: CDR1 SGHKS and CDR2 YYEKEE (reference sequence). The CDR3 spans 16 residues. CDR3 loop: CASSPRGSGTQYEQYF. CDR3 DNA: TGTGCCAGCAGCCCCCGGGGGAGCGGGACTCAGTACGAGCAGTACTTC.

This clonotype was observed a handful of times. Relative to the germline gene, one junction end is altered; a read error may explain this. The rearrangement uses TRBV5-4 and TRBJ2-7, with D perhaps matching TRBD2 (5 bases). CDR3 length: 12 amino acids. The germline V gene has CDR1 SGHNT and CDR2 YYREEE (reference sequence). CDR3 amino acids: CASSPVVGVLHF. CDR3 bases: TGTGCCAGCAGCCCCGTGGTCGGGGTTTTGCACTTC.

This clonotype was seen only a few times. The rearrangement joins TRBV7-6 to TRBJ2-1; 8 positions agree with TRBD1. After removal of 6 bases from V and 1 base from J, the junction contained 11 bases not matched to a gene. The CDR3 covers 17 residues. Per the germline V gene, CDR1 is SGHVS and CDR2 is FNYEAQ. The DNA of the CDR3 is TGTGCCAGCAGAGGGGCAGGGGGCAAGGGGTCCTACAATGAGCAGTTCTTC. Protein sequence: CASRGAGGKGSYNEQFF.

This clonotype was recorded many times. The chain uses TRBV6-5 and TRBJ1-5; D is unclear. The CDR3 extends over 15 amino acids. Germline assignment: CDR1 MNHEY and CDR2 SVGAGI. V lost 5 bases and J 3 bases, leaving 14 bases between the germline ends. In DNA form, the CDR3 reads TGTGCCAGCAGTGCCCGGACGGCTATCAATCAGCCCCAGCATTTT. Translated: CASSARTAINQPQHF.

This clonotype has a count of ten or more. V and J are TRBV6-5 and TRBJ1-1; D call uncertain. Germline CDR1 is MNHEY and CDR2 is SVGAGI. The CDR3 is 11 amino acids. Trimming took 1 base from V and 11 from J, leaving 8 bases between them. The CDR3 nucleotides read TGTGCCAGCAGTTACTTCTCTGTGGCTTTCTTT. Translating gives CASSYFSVAFF.

The J gene is TRBJ1-2, the V gene TRBV12-3 or TRBV12-4; tentative D call: TRBD1 (5 bases). Trimming stripped 5 bases from V and 6 bases from J, with 16 bases between. The CDR3 sequence is 14 residues long. CDR3 protein: CASSMRGRRDGYTF. Here the CDR3 DNA reads TGTGCCAGCAGTATGAGGGGCAGGCGGGATGGCTACACCTTC.

There are a few counts of this clonotype. The rearrangement links TRBV11-1 to TRBJ1-1; D gene uncertain. Deletions cut 2 bases from V and 6 bases from J, with 10 bases between. The CDR3 consists of 13 residues. Per germline, CDR1 SGHAT and CDR2 FQDESV (reference sequence). The CDR3 coding sequence is TGTGCCAGCAGCTTAACGGAGGCGGCTGAAGCTTTCTTT. Protein product: CASSLTEAAEAFF.

The chain employs TRBV5-5 and TRBJ1-6, with D perhaps matching TRBD1 (5 bases). CDR1 and CDR2 (germline): SGHKS, YYEKEE (reference sequence). This CDR3 is built from 14 residues. The V end lost 3 bases, the J end lost 11 bases, and 15 bases lay between the germline ends. CDR3 region: CASSYGRVQPPLHF. The DNA for the CDR3 is TGTGCCAGCAGCTATGGCAGGGTGCAACCACCCCTCCACTTT.

This clonotype showed up many times. The gene calls are TRBV11-3 and TRBJ2-2; D is possibly TRBD2 (5 bases). Per the germline V gene, CDR1 is SGHNT and CDR2 is YENEEA. Between the trimmed V and J ends, which lost 1 base and 6 bases, there was a span of 12 bases. The CDR3 spans 15 residues. The CDR3 coding sequence is TGTGCCAGCAGCTTAGTCGGACTCCATGCCGGGGAGCTGTTTTTT. Translated: CASSLVGLHAGELFF.

This clonotype appeared a few times. The genes are TRBV3-1 and TRBJ2-7; no clear D. V dropped 3 bases and J dropped 1 base, with 10 bases sitting between them. The CDR3 is made up of 14 amino acids. In germline, CDR1 is LGHDT, CDR2 YNNKEL (reference sequence). This CDR3 reads CASSHLRQSYEQYF. The CDR3 bases are TGTGCCAGCAGCCACTTAAGGCAATCCTACGAGCAGTACTTC.

This clonotype showed up just a few times. The chain combines TRBV28 with TRBJ2-3, with D tentatively TRBD2 (6 bases). V shed 3 bases and J shed 1 base, with 14 bases lying between them. The CDR3 is 16 residues long. Germline V CDR1 and CDR2: MDHEN, SYDVKM. CDR3 sequence reads: CASSLKAGRGTDTQYF. The DNA for the CDR3 is TGTGCCAGCAGTTTGAAGGCGGGAAGGGGCACAGATACGCAGTATTTT.

This clonotype was picked up many times. CDR3 nucleotides: TGTGCCAGCAGCTCCCAACTAGCAGATACGCAGTATTTT. It encodes CASSSQLADTQYF. The rearrangement uses TRBV5-6 and TRBJ2-3; possibly TRBD2 for D (5 bases). The V gene's germline CDR1 is SGHDT and CDR2 YYEEEE. V was shortened by 3 bases and J by 4 bases, with 9 bases between the two germline ends. This CDR3 spans 13 amino acids.

The chain combines TRBV27 with TRBJ2-7, with TRBD2 matching 7 bases. V trimming: 5 bases; J trimming: 3 bases; junction bases outside the gene matches: 7. Germline values: CDR1 MNHEY, CDR2 SMNVEV (reference sequence). This CDR3 region has 14 residues. Here the CDR3 reads CASSRTGGYYEQYF. The DNA for the CDR3 is TGTGCCAGCAGTCGGACCGGGGGGTACTACGAGCAGTACTTC.

Note on this clonotype: This may be a read error: a much more frequent sequence differs by one nucleotide. V usage is TRBV27 and J usage is TRBJ1-1; 9 bases fit TRBD1. From germline, CDR1 is MNHEY and CDR2 SMNVEV (reference sequence). The CDR3 runs to 11 residues. The CDR3 protein is CTSRQGAEAFF. CDR3 nucleotides: TGTACCAGCAGACAGGGGGCTGAAGCTTTCTTT.